This TCR beta chain was found in a study of somatic mutations in cytotoxic T cells in rheumatoid arthritis. Some clones are missing from TCRdb's copy, which holds only in-frame ones; the method was immunoSEQ multiplex PCR. This table holds 35,000 to 40,000 clones, 84% found once. This CDR3 has 15 amino acids. CDR1 is MNHEY and CDR2 is SVGAGI in the germline V gene. The germline V and J ends were trimmed by 2 bases and 3 bases, with 11 bases remaining between them. The chain couples TRBV6-5 to TRBJ2-1, with D possibly TRBD2 on 5 matching bases. The sample consisted of CD8+ T cells sorted from blood. The receptor comes from a man in his forties in good health. Written as DNA, the CDR3 is TGTGCCAGCAGTTACGGAGCGGAGTTCTACAATGAGCAGTTCTTC. Protein: CASSYGAEFYNEQFF.